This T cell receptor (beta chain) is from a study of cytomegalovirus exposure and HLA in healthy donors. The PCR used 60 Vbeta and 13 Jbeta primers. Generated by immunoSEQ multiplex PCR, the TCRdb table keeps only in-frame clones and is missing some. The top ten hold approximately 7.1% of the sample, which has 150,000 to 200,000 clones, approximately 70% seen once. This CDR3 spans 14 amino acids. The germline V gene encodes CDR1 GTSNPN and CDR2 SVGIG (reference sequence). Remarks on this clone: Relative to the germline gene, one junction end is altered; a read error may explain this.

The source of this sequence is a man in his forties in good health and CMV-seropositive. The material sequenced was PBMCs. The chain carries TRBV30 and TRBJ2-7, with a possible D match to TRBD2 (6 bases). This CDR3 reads CACPGRRNPGLIGF. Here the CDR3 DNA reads TGTGCCTGTCCGGGGCGCCGGAACCCGGGACTGATAGGTTTC.